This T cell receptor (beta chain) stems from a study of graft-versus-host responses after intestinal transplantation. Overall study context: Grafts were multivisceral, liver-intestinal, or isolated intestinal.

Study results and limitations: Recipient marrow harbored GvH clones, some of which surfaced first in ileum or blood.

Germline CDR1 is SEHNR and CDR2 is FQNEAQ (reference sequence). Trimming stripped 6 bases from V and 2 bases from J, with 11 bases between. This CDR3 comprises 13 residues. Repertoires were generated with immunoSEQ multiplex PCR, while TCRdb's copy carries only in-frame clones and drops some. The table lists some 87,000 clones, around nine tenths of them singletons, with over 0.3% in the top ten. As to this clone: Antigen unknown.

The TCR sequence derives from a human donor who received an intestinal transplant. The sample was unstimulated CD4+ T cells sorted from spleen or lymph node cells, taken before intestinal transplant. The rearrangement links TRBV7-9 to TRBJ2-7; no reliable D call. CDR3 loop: CASSPSLTYEQYF. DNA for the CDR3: TGTGCCAGCAGTCCCAGCCTAACCTACGAGCAGTACTTC.